This T cell receptor (beta chain) is drawn from a study of cytomegalovirus exposure and HLA in healthy donors. The CDR3 has 14 amino acids. Deletions cut 5 bases from V and 1 base from J, with 11 bases between. Germline V gives CDR1 SGHVS, CDR2 FNYEAQ. Study observations and caveats: Reports showed the classifier diagnosing cytomegalovirus status with high specificity and sensitivity. Association of a missense DCLRE1C variant with TCR beta V- and J-gene trimming was reported in a later analysis. Listed as cytomegalovirus-associated were around 160 TCR beta chains. According to an earlier analysis, most TCR beta V segments yielded productive rearrangements about 87% or about 30% of the time.

Primers included in the PCR were 60 Vbeta and 13 Jbeta primers. Generated by immunoSEQ multiplex PCR, the TCRdb table keeps only in-frame clones and is missing some. The sample has about 130,000 clones, nearly 80% seen once. This clone has just a few counts. Its antigen is still unknown. The chain combines TRBV7-6 with TRBJ1-1, with D hard to call. This TCR came from a young man in good health and CMV-seronegative. The source material was PBMCs. The CDR3 loop reads CASSPRPGNTEAFF. The CDR3 DNA sequence: TGTGCCAGCAGCCCTCGGCCGGGGAACACTGAAGCTTTCTTT.